These T cell receptor beta chains were read from a single sample in a study of Ad26.COV2.S vaccination and SARS-CoV-2 variants. Data came from immunoSEQ multiplex PCR; TCRdb stores just in-frame clones and leaves some out. The sample contains roughly 420,000 clones, 85% to 90% of which appear only once. The specimen comprised peripheral blood, sampled in a trial of Ad26.COV2.S vaccine versus placebo. These receptors originate from a person aged 18-60 years who received the Ad26.COV2.S COVID-19 vaccine or a placebo. Each CDR3 is given with its conserved first and last residue. D genes are given only for firm matches. Rows give clone size only sometimes, using once, few, many, or a class for an expanded clone.

v_call: TRBV6-5
d_call: .
j_call: TRBJ2-7
clone_size: .
cdr3_aa: CASNNRASPYEQYF
cdr3_nt: TGTGCCAGCAACAACCGGGCATCACCCTACGAGCAGTACTTC

v_call: TRBV5-6
d_call: .
j_call: TRBJ1-2
clone_size: .
cdr3_aa: CASSFLGGAYTF
cdr3_nt: TGTGCCAGCAGCTTCCTAGGAGGGGCCTACACCTTC

v_call: TRBV9
d_call: TRBD2
j_call: TRBJ2-5
clone_size: .
cdr3_aa: CASSPQTSGGAGTQYF
cdr3_nt: TGTGCCAGCAGCCCCCAGACTAGCGGGGGGGCGGGGACCCAGTACTTC

v_call: TRBV28
d_call: .
j_call: TRBJ2-2
clone_size: .
cdr3_aa: CASNVPRLGPEGDTGELFF
cdr3_nt: TGTGCCAGCAACGTACCCCGATTGGGACCCGAAGGGGACACCGGGGAGCTGTTTTTT

v_call: TRBV7-2
d_call: TRBD2
j_call: TRBJ2-3
clone_size: .
cdr3_aa: CASIPWRGAGDTQYF
cdr3_nt: TGTGCCAGCATCCCCTGGCGGGGGGCGGGGGATACGCAGTATTTT

v_call: TRBV5-1
d_call: TRBD1
j_call: TRBJ2-6
clone_size: .
cdr3_aa: CASSRKTGISGANVLTF
cdr3_nt: TGCGCCAGCAGCCGAAAGACAGGGATATCTGGGGCCAACGTCCTGACTTTC

v_call: TRBV3-1/TRBV3-2
d_call: TRBD2
j_call: TRBJ2-5
clone_size: .
cdr3_aa: CASSRSYRGGQETQYF
cdr3_nt: TGTGCCAGCAGCCGAAGCTATCGGGGGGGCCAGGAGACCCAGTACTTC

v_call: TRBV19
d_call: .
j_call: TRBJ1-3
clone_size: .
cdr3_aa: CASSRVLSSGNTIYF
cdr3_nt: TGTGCCAGTAGCAGGGTTTTGTCCTCTGGAAACACCATATATTTT

v_call: TRBV7-2
d_call: TRBD1
j_call: TRBJ2-3
clone_size: .
cdr3_aa: CASSRDRPPDTQYF
cdr3_nt: TGTGCCAGCAGCCGGGACAGGCCACCAGATACGCAGTATTTT

v_call: TRBV5-1
d_call: TRBD1
j_call: TRBJ1-1
clone_size: .
cdr3_aa: CASSPPGQGNTEAFF
cdr3_nt: TGCGCCAGCAGCCCTCCGGGACAGGGAAACACTGAAGCTTTCTTT

v_call: TRBV5-6
d_call: TRBD1
j_call: TRBJ2-4
clone_size: .
cdr3_aa: CASCHQGENIQYF
cdr3_nt: TGTGCCAGCTGCCACCAGGGGGAAAACATTCAGTACTTC

v_call: TRBV6-5
d_call: .
j_call: TRBJ1-6
clone_size: .
cdr3_aa: CASGDLSGSPLHF
cdr3_nt: TGTGCCAGCGGAGACCTAAGTGGTTCACCCCTCCACTTT

v_call: TRBV7-9
d_call: .
j_call: TRBJ1-1
clone_size: .
cdr3_aa: CASTRVGTKGEAFF
cdr3_nt: TGTGCCAGCACCCGAGTTGGGACAAAAGGTGAAGCTTTCTTT

v_call: TRBV3-1/TRBV3-2
d_call: .
j_call: TRBJ1-1
clone_size: .
cdr3_aa: CASSLFQGTEAFF
cdr3_nt: TGTGCCAGCAGCCTCTTCCAGGGCACTGAAGCTTTCTTT

v_call: TRBV30
d_call: TRBD2
j_call: TRBJ2-1
clone_size: .
cdr3_aa: CAWSPGRGSRSYNEQFF
cdr3_nt: TGTGCCTGGAGCCCCGGGAGGGGATCGCGGTCCTACAATGAGCAGTTCTTC

v_call: TRBV24-1
d_call: .
j_call: TRBJ2-3
clone_size: .
cdr3_aa: CATSDLGDPYTDTQYF
cdr3_nt: TGTGCCACCAGTGATTTGGGGGATCCCTACACAGATACGCAGTATTTT

v_call: TRBV5-6
d_call: TRBD1
j_call: TRBJ1-1
clone_size: .
cdr3_aa: CASSLPGDSPEAFF
cdr3_nt: TGTGCCAGCAGCTTGCCCGGGGACAGCCCTGAAGCTTTCTTT

v_call: TRBV3-1/TRBV3-2
d_call: .
j_call: TRBJ1-1
clone_size: .
cdr3_aa: CASSRTENTEAFF
cdr3_nt: TGTGCCAGCAGCCGGACAGAGAACACTGAAGCTTTCTTT

v_call: TRBV18
d_call: TRBD1
j_call: TRBJ2-1
clone_size: .
cdr3_aa: CASSPRQGTNEQFF
cdr3_nt: TGTGCCAGCTCACCAAGACAGGGGACCAATGAGCAGTTCTTC

v_call: TRBV11-3
d_call: TRBD1
j_call: TRBJ1-1
clone_size: .
cdr3_aa: CASSLTGVNTEAFF
cdr3_nt: TGTGCCAGCAGCTTAACAGGGGTGAACACTGAAGCTTTCTTT

v_call: TRBV21-1
d_call: .
j_call: TRBJ1-4
clone_size: .
cdr3_aa: CASSRGFNEKLFF
cdr3_nt: TGTGCCAGCAGCCGTGGGTTTAATGAAAAACTGTTTTTT

v_call: TRBV5-1
d_call: .
j_call: TRBJ1-2
clone_size: .
cdr3_aa: CASSNLGASYGYTF
cdr3_nt: TGCGCCAGCAGCAATCTAGGGGCCAGCTATGGCTACACCTTC

v_call: TRBV2
d_call: .
j_call: TRBJ1-2
clone_size: .
cdr3_aa: CASSEMSNYGYTF
cdr3_nt: TGTGCCAGCAGTGAAATGTCTAACTATGGCTACACCTTC

v_call: TRBV5-1
d_call: TRBD1
j_call: TRBJ2-4
clone_size: .
cdr3_aa: CASSFTGGAGADIQYF
cdr3_nt: TGCGCCAGCAGCTTCACAGGGGGCGCAGGTGCGGACATTCAGTACTTC

v_call: TRBV11-2
d_call: .
j_call: TRBJ1-4
clone_size: .
cdr3_aa: CASSLGQFRVF
cdr3_nt: TGTGCCAGCAGCTTAGGGCAGTTTAGAGTCTTT

v_call: TRBV7-3
d_call: .
j_call: TRBJ2-1
clone_size: .
cdr3_aa: CASSLLGYNEQFF
cdr3_nt: TGTGCCAGCAGCCTGCTTGGGTACAATGAGCAGTTCTTC

v_call: TRBV7-9
d_call: .
j_call: TRBJ1-3
clone_size: .
cdr3_aa: CASSAQLKGNTIYF
cdr3_nt: TGTGCCAGCAGCGCCCAACTGAAAGGAAACACCATATATTTT

v_call: TRBV6-5
d_call: TRBD2
j_call: TRBJ2-1
clone_size: .
cdr3_aa: CATRPSGANEQFF
cdr3_nt: TGTGCCACCAGACCTAGCGGGGCCAATGAGCAGTTCTTC

v_call: TRBV4-2
d_call: TRBD2
j_call: TRBJ2-3
clone_size: .
cdr3_aa: CASSIDGRPDTQYF
cdr3_nt: TGTGCCAGCAGCATTGACGGGAGGCCAGATACGCAGTATTTT

v_call: TRBV5-5
d_call: TRBD2
j_call: TRBJ2-5
clone_size: .
cdr3_aa: CASSHQPTSGVKQETQYF
cdr3_nt: TGTGCCAGCAGCCACCAACCGACTAGCGGGGTAAAACAAGAGACCCAGTACTTC

v_call: TRBV12-3/TRBV12-4
d_call: TRBD1
j_call: TRBJ1-1
clone_size: .
cdr3_aa: CASNPTGGTEAFF
cdr3_nt: TGTGCCAGCAACCCGACAGGGGGCACTGAAGCTTTCTTT

v_call: TRBV21-1
d_call: .
j_call: TRBJ1-1
clone_size: .
cdr3_aa: CASSKVGGVGNTEAFF
cdr3_nt: TGTGCCAGCAGCAAAGTAGGAGGGGTCGGGAACACTGAAGCTTTCTTT

v_call: TRBV10-3
d_call: .
j_call: TRBJ2-5
clone_size: .
cdr3_aa: CAISGGPGETQYF
cdr3_nt: TGTGCCATCAGCGGGGGGCCGGGAGAGACCCAGTACTTC

v_call: TRBV3-1/TRBV3-2
d_call: .
j_call: TRBJ1-1
clone_size: .
cdr3_aa: CASSQGGGSGTEAFF
cdr3_nt: TGTGCCAGCAGCCAAGGAGGAGGGTCGGGCACTGAAGCTTTCTTT

v_call: TRBV18
d_call: .
j_call: TRBJ1-2
clone_size: few
cdr3_aa: CASSLDRTAYGYTF
cdr3_nt: TGTGCCAGCTCACTCGACAGGACAGCCTATGGCTACACCTTC

v_call: TRBV18
d_call: TRBD1
j_call: TRBJ2-1
clone_size: .
cdr3_aa: CASSPDRGAGNEQFF
cdr3_nt: TGTGCCAGCTCACCCGACAGGGGCGCAGGCAATGAGCAGTTCTTC

v_call: TRBV5-1
d_call: .
j_call: TRBJ2-6
clone_size: .
cdr3_aa: CASSLEGANVLTF
cdr3_nt: TGCGCCAGCAGCTTGGAAGGGGCCAACGTCCTGACTTTC

v_call: TRBV6-2/TRBV6-3
d_call: .
j_call: TRBJ1-2
clone_size: .
cdr3_aa: CASSYSRVDGYTF
cdr3_nt: TGTGCCAGCAGTTACTCGCGGGTAGATGGCTACACCTTC

v_call: TRBV12-5
d_call: .
j_call: TRBJ1-5
clone_size: .
cdr3_aa: CASGLMSQPQHF
cdr3_nt: TGTGCTAGTGGTTTAATGTCTCAGCCCCAGCATTTT

v_call: TRBV6-5
d_call: .
j_call: TRBJ2-5
clone_size: .
cdr3_aa: CAGQQGTQETQYF
cdr3_nt: TGTGCCGGCCAACAGGGCACCCAAGAGACCCAGTACTTC